This T cell receptor beta chain was captured by sequencing in a study of cytomegalovirus exposure and HLA in healthy donors (dated by TCRdb to the late 2010s). For the wider study: In an earlier analysis of 587 of the donors, 250 to 350 Gb of sequence data and roughly 100 million unique TCR beta sequences from about 179 million T cells were reported. Both class I and class II loci were covered by HLA typing, at four-digit resolution. Donor age, sex, ethnicity and CMV serostatus were compiled alongside the repertoire data. Typing coverage varied by locus: about 629-630 donors for A, B, C, DRB1 and DQB1; some 520 for DQA1; more than 600 for DPA1; 450 to 480 for DPB1. Rather than using new phenotypic data, the later analysis identified candidate immune exposures from TCR beta sequences and from how often those sequences occurred across donors. To decide whether each TCR beta V gene segment behaved as functional or pseudogenic, an earlier analysis of some 540 of the donors relied on high-throughput TCR beta sequencing. Among around 400 genotyped donors of the cohort, an average of about 240,000 unique TCR beta nucleotide sequences were sequenced per donor, around 18% of them non-productive. The aim of the study was to test whether cataloging public T cell receptors could identify signatures of past pathogen exposure. All discovery cohort repertoires had been generated using a single sequencing platform. Using immunosequencing, the study profiled T cell repertoires from 666 subjects and related those repertoires to cytomegalovirus serostatus. Besides the first cohort of around 670 subjects, a separate validation cohort made up of roughly 120 different subjects was used. A later genetic analysis used genome-wide SNP genotypes for about three fifths of the 666 donors, treating that subset as a discovery cohort. To predict cytomegalovirus infection status, the study brought together high-throughput TCR immunosequencing, statistical association of individual TCRs with disease status, and machine learning. Roughly 5 DR-DQ haplotypes were treated as single units for association and clustering because of strong linkage in the cohort. Among the approximately 430 genotyped donors, about 83% belonged to the genetic ancestry cluster associated with self-reported Caucasian donors. To study patterns of TCR occurrence, a later analysis re-analyzed previously published TCR beta repertoires from just over 650 donors and added high-resolution HLA genotyping. An early release that covered fewer than 750 HLA-typed donors contained approximately 320 gigabases of sequencing data and 85 million to 100 million unique TCR sequences. What the study reported, not specific to this receptor: In a later analysis, HLA-associated TCR beta chains were found to be more clonally expanded and to have lower generation probabilities than equally common non-associated chains. Correlated functional status among segregating V segments might reflect linkage disequilibrium, but an unknown experimental factor could not be ruled out. A later analysis found that most CMV-associated TCR beta chains appeared HLA-restricted, with HLA associations seemingly driven largely by CMV exposure. Presence/absence analyses assumed roughly uniform sequencing depth across donors, an assumption that may not hold. V-gene and J-gene trimming of TCR beta chains was associated with a missense DCLRE1C variant in a later genetic analysis, and the association was replicated in an independent cohort. Immune exposure information for the cohort was limited to CMV serostatus. At a false discovery rate of 0.05, a later analysis linked under 20,000 TCR beta sequences to specific HLA alleles. The cohort was sequenced for TCR beta chains only, and without alpha or paired-chain data the features that could be detected were limited. A group of highly shared sequence variants was considered likely to be a technical artifact of the sequencing pipeline. A further reported finding was that TCR beta sequences accurately predicted the HLA-A and HLA-B alleles for most subjects in the first cohort. Because counts were too low, 15 to 20 rarely observed V segments, including chromosome 9 orphons, were excluded from the earlier analysis of some 540 of the donors. In a later genetic analysis, fewer N-insertions in productive TCRs were reported among donors in an Asian-associated ancestry cluster than the approximately 710-donor mean. Most TCR sequences were observed very rarely across donors, whereas some public TCRs were present in many individuals. It was suggested by the authors that the approach could potentially be generalized to other disease states and immunological phenotypes. A later analysis found that TCR association rates varied across HLA loci, with DRB1 alleles showing the most associated TCRs and HLA-C alleles the fewest. HLA typing was unavailable for some donors at each locus, so association tests used only the typed subset. Three of the identified cytomegalovirus-associated TCR beta chains were confirmed in vitro to be specific for cytomegalovirus antigens. The classifier was reported to diagnose cytomegalovirus status with high specificity and sensitivity in both the original and validation cohorts. According to a later analysis, parvovirus B19, influenza, CMV and Epstein-Barr virus appeared linked to several top co-occurrence clusters. Broadly in line with IMGT annotations, most TCR beta V segments showed up in productive rearrangements about 90% or about 30% of the time in an earlier analysis of about 500 of the donors. A total of 150 or so TCR beta chains were listed by the study as associated with cytomegalovirus. Because the 87-base-pair reads could not distinguish some IMGT-functional V segments, including TRBV6-2 and TRBV6-3, those segments were excluded. Assigning TCR associations to individual alleles was difficult when HLA alleles, especially DR and DQ, strongly co-occurred.

Preparation of the library involved the immunoSEQ multiplex PCR assay. For the multiplex PCR, a mixture combining 60 forward primers for TCR Vbeta segments and 13 reverse primers for TCR Jbeta segments was used. Amplification of the CDR3 region of rearranged TCR beta genes was performed with a multiplex PCR assay on genomic DNA. The amplified TCR beta libraries were sequenced on the Illumina HiSeq System as 87-base-pair reads. The original pipeline was this. Across the roughly 670 repertoires, a later analysis counted roughly 84 million unique TCR beta chains, 9.5 million to 12 million of which were shared by at least two donors. Raw reads were error-corrected and collapsed into unique sequences with a nearest-neighbor algorithm that merged closely related sequences to remove PCR and sequencing errors. To assign V, D and J gene segments, CDR3 sequences were aligned to IMGT reference sequences. For a sequence to be retained, a match of at least six nucleotides was required to both a V gene segment and a J gene segment. A rearrangement counted as productive if the CDR3 had no stop codons and remained in frame with V and J, and every other rearrangement counted as non-productive. Following IMGT convention, CDR3 was defined as the stretch from the second conserved V-encoded cysteine to the conserved J-encoded phenylalanine. Sequences without an unambiguous match to a single V gene segment were excluded from the earlier analysis of approximately 600 of the donors. In an earlier analysis of about 590 of the donors, a V segment was called functional when productive rearrangements were above 56.7%, and segregating when the standard deviation between donors exceeded 5%. A statistical classification framework was built to diagnose cytomegalovirus status from the catalog of TCR beta chain sequences. V and J gene assignment, in a later analysis, came from comparing TCR nucleotide sequences with IMGT/GENE-DB human TR gene sequences. A later analysis assigned CDR3 sequences and most-parsimonious VDJ recombination scenarios with the TCRdist pipeline. A later analysis defined each TCR beta chain by its CDR3 amino acid sequence plus V-gene family, and excluded reads lacking a unique V-gene family. To address suspected cross-contamination and a sequencing artifact, a later analysis removed around 590 highly shared, low-generation-probability nucleotide sequences. A later analysis calculated a clonal expansion index for each public chain from normalized within-repertoire ranks of inferred template counts. Generation probabilities in a later analysis came from a VDJ recombination model fitted to out-of-frame rearrangements, and those results were checked against IGoR. In a later analysis, TCR-TCR, TCR-HLA and TCR-CMV co-occurrence was scored with hypergeometric tests, and a repertoire-size bias correction was applied to TCR pairs. A later analysis estimated false discovery rates by permuting HLA or CMV assignments 20 times. In a later analysis, co-occurring TCRs were grouped with DBSCAN, and TCRdist sequence similarity was added when clustering was performed within HLA-allele-positive subsets. For co-occurrence clustering, repertoires with fewer than 30,000 or more than 120,000 public chains were excluded, along with five repertoires with anomalous nucleotide sharing. In its TCRdb copy, this immuneACCESS table keeps in-frame sequences only and misses some clones. Where compared with another copy, unresolved V genes explain less than half of these, and the others have no known cause. For V, J and clone size, that table is used; D and trimming come from the DNA. The sample contains about 150,000 clones, 70% to 90% of them found a single time. The ten largest clones represent around 6% of the sample.

The CDR3 sequence holds 14 residues, the cysteine and phenylalanine included. CDR3 DNA is the only sequence kept; it has 42 bases, read in frame from the first base. CDR1 and CDR2 (SGHTA, FQGTGA) derive from the germline V gene. From V the trimming removes 3 bases and from J it removes 1 base, while the gene matches leave 2 bases of the junction unaccounted for. In regard to this clone: There is no known antigen for this receptor. Base quality data are lacking; no much larger clone is found one base away.

The cohort consisted of 600 to 750 healthy bone marrow donors. Cohort members were all nominally healthy when sampled, although unrecorded immune exposures were likely present. The donor tested CMV seropositive and was one of the 289 seropositive cohort members. Each donor provided a peripheral blood sample, and peripheral blood mononuclear cells were used for TCR beta sequencing. Genomic DNA was extracted from the blood cell samples with the Qiagen DNeasy Blood Extraction Kit. Sequencing was carried out using PBMCs. The TCR sequence derives from a woman aged 40 to 50 in good health and CMV-seropositive. The rearranged chain carries TRBV7-3 and TRBJ2-7; the central 8 bases match TRBD2. The nucleotides read TGTGCCAGCAGCTTTGCGGGGGGATCCTACGAGCAGTACTTC. Translated, it gives CASSFAGGSYEQYF.